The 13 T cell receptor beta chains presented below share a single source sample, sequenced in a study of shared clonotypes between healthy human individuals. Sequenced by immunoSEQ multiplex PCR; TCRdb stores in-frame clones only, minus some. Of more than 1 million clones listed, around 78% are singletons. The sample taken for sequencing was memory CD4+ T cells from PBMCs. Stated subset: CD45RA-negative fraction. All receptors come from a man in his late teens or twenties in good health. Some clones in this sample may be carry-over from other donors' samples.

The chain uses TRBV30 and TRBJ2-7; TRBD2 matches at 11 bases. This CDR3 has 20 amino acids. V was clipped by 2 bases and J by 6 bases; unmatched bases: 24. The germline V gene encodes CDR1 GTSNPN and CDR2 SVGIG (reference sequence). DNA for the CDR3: TGTGCCTGGAGTATCAGACTAGCGGGAAGCGCCCAAGTTCGGGTGGGCGAGCAGTACTTC. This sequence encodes CAWSIRLAGSAQVRVGEQYF. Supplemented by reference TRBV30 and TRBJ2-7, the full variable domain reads SQTIHQWPATLVQPVGSPLSLECTVEGTSNPNLYWYRQAAGRGLQLLFYSVGIGQISSEVPQNLSASRPQDRQFILSSKKLLLSDSGFYLCAWSIRLAGSAQVRVGEQYFGPGTRLTVT.

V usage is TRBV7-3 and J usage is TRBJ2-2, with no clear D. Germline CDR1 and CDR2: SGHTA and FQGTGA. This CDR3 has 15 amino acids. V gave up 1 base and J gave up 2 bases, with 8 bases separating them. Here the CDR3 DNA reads TGTGCCAGCAGCTTAAGTAGCCAAAACACCGGGGAGCTGTTTTTT. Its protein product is CASSLSSQNTGELFF.

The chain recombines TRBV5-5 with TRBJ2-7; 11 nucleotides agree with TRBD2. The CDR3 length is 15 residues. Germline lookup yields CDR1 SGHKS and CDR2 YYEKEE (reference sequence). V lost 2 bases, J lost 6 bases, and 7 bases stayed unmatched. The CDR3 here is CASSFASGRLSEQYF. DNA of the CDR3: TGTGCCAGCAGCTTCGCTAGCGGGAGGTTAAGCGAGCAGTACTTC.

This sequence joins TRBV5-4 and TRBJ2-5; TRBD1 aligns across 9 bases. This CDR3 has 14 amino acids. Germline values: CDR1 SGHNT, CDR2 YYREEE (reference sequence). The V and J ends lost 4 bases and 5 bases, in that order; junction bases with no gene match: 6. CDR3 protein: CASSTPDRGETQYF. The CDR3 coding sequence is TGTGCCAGCAGCACTCCGGACAGGGGTGAGACCCAGTACTTC.

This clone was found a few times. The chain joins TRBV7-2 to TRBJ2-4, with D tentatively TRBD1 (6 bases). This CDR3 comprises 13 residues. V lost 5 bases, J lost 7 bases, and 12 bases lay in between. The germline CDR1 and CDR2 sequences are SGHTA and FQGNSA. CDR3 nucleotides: TGTGCCAGCAGCAACGACAGGTCCAACATTCAGTACTTC. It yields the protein CASSNDRSNIQYF.

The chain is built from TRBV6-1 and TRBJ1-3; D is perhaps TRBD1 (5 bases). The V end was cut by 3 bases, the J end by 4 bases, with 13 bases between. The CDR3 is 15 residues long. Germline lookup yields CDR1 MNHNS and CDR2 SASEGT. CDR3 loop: CASSERGGTGNTIYF. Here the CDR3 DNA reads TGTGCCAGCAGTGAGAGGGGAGGGACGGGAAACACCATATATTTT.

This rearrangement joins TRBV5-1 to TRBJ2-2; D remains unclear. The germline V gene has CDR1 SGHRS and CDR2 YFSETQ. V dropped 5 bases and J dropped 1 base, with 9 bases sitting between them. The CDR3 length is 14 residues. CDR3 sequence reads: CASRLAVNTGELFF. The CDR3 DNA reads TGCGCCAGCAGGTTAGCCGTGAACACCGGGGAGCTGTTTTTT.

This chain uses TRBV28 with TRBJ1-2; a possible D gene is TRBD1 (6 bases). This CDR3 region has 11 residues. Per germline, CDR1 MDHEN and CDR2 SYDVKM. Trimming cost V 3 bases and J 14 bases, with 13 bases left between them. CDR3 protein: CASSLTGSSTF. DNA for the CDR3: TGTGCCAGCAGTTTGACAGGCAGTTCTACCTTC.

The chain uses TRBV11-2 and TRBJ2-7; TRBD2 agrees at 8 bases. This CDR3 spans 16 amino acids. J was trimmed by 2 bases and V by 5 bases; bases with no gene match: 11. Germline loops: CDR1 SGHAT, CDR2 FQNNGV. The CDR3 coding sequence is TGTGCCAGCAGCCAGAGCAGGTTAGCGGGAACCTACGAGCAGTACTTC. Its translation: CASSQSRLAGTYEQYF.

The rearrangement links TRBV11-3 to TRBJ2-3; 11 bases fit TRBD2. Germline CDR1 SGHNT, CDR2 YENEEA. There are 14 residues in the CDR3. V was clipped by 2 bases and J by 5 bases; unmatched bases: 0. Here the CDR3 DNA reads TGTGCCAGCAGCTTACTAGCGGGGGGAGATACGCAGTATTTT. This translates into CASSLLAGGDTQYF.

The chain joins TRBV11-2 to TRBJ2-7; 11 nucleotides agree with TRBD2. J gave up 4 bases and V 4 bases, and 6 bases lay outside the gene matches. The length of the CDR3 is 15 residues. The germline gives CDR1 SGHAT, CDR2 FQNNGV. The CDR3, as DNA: TGTGCCAGCAGCTACCGACTAGCGGGAACGTACGAGCAGTACTTC. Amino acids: CASSYRLAGTYEQYF.

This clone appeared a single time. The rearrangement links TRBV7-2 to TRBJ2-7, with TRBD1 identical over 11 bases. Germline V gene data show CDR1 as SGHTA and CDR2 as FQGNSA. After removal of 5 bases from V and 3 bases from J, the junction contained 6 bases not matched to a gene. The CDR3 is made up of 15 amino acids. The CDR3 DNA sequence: TGTGCCAGCAGCCCGCAGGGGACAGGGGGCTACGAGCAGTACTTC. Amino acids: CASSPQGTGGYEQYF.

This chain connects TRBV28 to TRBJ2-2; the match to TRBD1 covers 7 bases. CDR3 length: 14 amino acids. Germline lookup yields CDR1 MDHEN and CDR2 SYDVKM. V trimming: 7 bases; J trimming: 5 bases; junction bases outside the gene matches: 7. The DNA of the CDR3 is TGTGCCAGCACCCCAGGGGGTGAGACCGGGGAGCTGTTTTTT. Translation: CASTPGGETGELFF.